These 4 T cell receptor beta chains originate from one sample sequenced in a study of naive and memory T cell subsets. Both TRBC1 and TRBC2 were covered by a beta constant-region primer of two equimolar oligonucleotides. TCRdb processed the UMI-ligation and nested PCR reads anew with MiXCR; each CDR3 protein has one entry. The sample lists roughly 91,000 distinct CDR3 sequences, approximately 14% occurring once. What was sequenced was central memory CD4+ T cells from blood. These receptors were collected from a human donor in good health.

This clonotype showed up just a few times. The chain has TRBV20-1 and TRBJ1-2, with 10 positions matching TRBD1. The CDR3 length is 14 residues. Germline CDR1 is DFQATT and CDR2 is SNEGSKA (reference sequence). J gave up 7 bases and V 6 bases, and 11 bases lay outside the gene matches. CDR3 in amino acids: CSADDRDRGFGYTF. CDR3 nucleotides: TGCAGTGCAGACGATCGGGACAGGGGATTTGGCTACACCTTC.

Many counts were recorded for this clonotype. The DNA for the CDR3 is TGCAGCGTCGCGGACGGACTACTCGGCAATCAGCCCCAGCATTTT. Translation: CSVADGLLGNQPQHF. V is TRBV29-1 and J is TRBJ1-5, with D unresolved. This CDR3 spans 15 amino acids. The germline V and J ends were trimmed by 6 bases and 2 bases, with 17 bases remaining between them. The V gene's germline CDR1 is SQVTM and CDR2 ANQGSEA.

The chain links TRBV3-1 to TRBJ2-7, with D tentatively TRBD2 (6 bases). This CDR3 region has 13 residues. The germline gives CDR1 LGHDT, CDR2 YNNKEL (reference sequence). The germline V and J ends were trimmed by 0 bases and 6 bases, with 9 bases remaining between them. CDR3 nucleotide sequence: TGTGCCAGCAGCCAAGATGGGGGGAGCGAGCAGTACTTC. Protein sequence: CASSQDGGSEQYF.

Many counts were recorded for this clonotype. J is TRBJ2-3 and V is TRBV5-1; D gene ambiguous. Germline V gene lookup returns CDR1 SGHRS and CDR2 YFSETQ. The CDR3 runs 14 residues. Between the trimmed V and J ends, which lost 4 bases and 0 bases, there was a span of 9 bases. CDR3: CASSPPDSTDTQYF. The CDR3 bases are TGCGCCAGCAGCCCTCCGGACAGCACAGATACGCAGTATTTT.